Listed below are T cell receptor beta chains from one sample, sequenced in a study of cytomegalovirus exposure and HLA in healthy donors. The repertoire was sequenced with immunoSEQ multiplex PCR; TCRdb's copy has only in-frame clones and lacks some. Of around 70,000 clones listed, 60% to 75% are singletons. Sequencing input: PBMCs. The origin of the receptors is a man between 70 and 80 years old in good health and CMV-seronegative. The CDR3 runs from the conserved cysteine through the conserved F or W. The D gene is left open where the match is weak. Where a row states a size, it is once, few, many or the class of an expanded clone; other rows omit it.

v_call,clone_size,j_call,d_call,cdr3_nt,cdr3_aa
TRBV5-6,.,TRBJ2-7,TRBD1,TGTGCCAGCAGCACCGGGACAGTTTTATACGAGCAGTACTTC,CASSTGTVLYEQYF
TRBV10-3,once,TRBJ1-6,.,TGTGCCATCAGTGAGTCGGGCAGGGGAAATAATTCACCCCTCCACTTT,CAISESGRGNNSPLHF
TRBV19,.,TRBJ2-7,TRBD1,TGTGCCAGTACCGGGAGGGGGACAGGGGCCACCTACGAGCAGTACTTC,CASTGRGTGATYEQYF
TRBV11-3,.,TRBJ2-2,.,TGTGCCAGCAGCCCTGGACACTCCGGGGAGCTGTTTTTT,CASSPGHSGELFF
TRBV29-1,.,TRBJ1-1,.,TGCAGCGGTGAAGGGGGGGGGACTGAAGCTTTCTTT,CSGEGGGTEAFF
TRBV4-3,.,TRBJ2-5,TRBD2,TGCGCCAGCAGCCAAGGACTAGCGAGTGAGACCCAGTACTTC,CASSQGLASETQYF
TRBV7-6,few,TRBJ2-1,.,TGTGCCAGCAGCTTAAGTGGAGTTCCCAATGAGCAGTTCTTC,CASSLSGVPNEQFF
TRBV19,.,TRBJ1-4,.,TGTGCCAGTAGAAAGGGGCCAGCAACTAATGAAAAACTGTTTTTT,CASRKGPATNEKLFF
TRBV5-1,.,TRBJ2-5,.,TGCGCCAGCAGCCGAGCCGGGGAAGAGACCCAGTACTTC,CASSRAGEETQYF
TRBV7-2,.,TRBJ1-2,TRBD1,TGTGCCAGCAGCTTCCGGGACAGCGGCTACACCTTC,CASSFRDSGYTF
TRBV5-4,.,TRBJ2-1,TRBD2,TGTGCCAGCAGCCCCTGGACTAGCGGGAGGGCCAACGATGAGCAGTTCTTC,CASSPWTSGRANDEQFF
TRBV28,.,TRBJ2-5,TRBD2,TGTGCCAGTGCTAGCGGGGGGGCTAATTCGGAGACCCAGTACTTC,CASASGGANSETQYF
TRBV19,.,TRBJ1-3,TRBD1,TGTGCCAGTAGTACCCGACAGGGCTCTGGAAACACCATATATTTT,CASSTRQGSGNTIYF
TRBV6-1,.,TRBJ1-5,.,TGTGCCAGCAGCGGACGACAGGAGAGCAATCAGCCCCAGCATTTT,CASSGRQESNQPQHF
TRBV6-6,few,TRBJ1-1,TRBD1,TGTGCCAGCAGCTCCACCGGGACAGGGGAAGCTTTCTTT,CASSSTGTGEAFF
TRBV15,.,TRBJ2-1,TRBD2,TGTGCCACCAGCAGAAGGACGCTAGCGGCAACCTACAATGAGCAGTTCTTC,CATSRRTLAATYNEQFF
TRBV5-8,.,TRBJ2-5,.,TGTGCCAGCAGTCGGGACAAGCAAGAGACCCAGTACTTC,CASSRDKQETQYF
TRBV9,.,TRBJ2-6,TRBD2,TGTGCCAGCAGCGTTCCCGAGCGGGAGTCCTGGGCCAACGTCCTGACTTTC,CASSVPERESWANVLTF
TRBV12-5,.,TRBJ1-5,.,TGTGCTAGTGGTTTGGTCCAGGGCGAATCTAGCAATCAGCCCCAGCATTTT,CASGLVQGESSNQPQHF
TRBV5-8,.,TRBJ2-1,.,TGTGCCAGCAGCTTTGAACAGATTTACAATGAGCAGTTCTTC,CASSFEQIYNEQFF
TRBV7-2,.,TRBJ2-3,TRBD2,TGTGCCAGCAGGCCCACTAGCGTGGGTCCTCCTAGCACAGATACGCAGTATTTT,CASRPTSVGPPSTDTQYF
TRBV5-3,.,TRBJ2-7,.,TGTGCCAGAACCCTCGGGTACTTC,CARTLGYF
TRBV6-6,.,TRBJ2-4,.,TGTGCCAGCAGTTCACAGGGTGCCAAAAACATTCAGTACTTC,CASSSQGAKNIQYF
TRBV5-5,few,TRBJ2-3,TRBD1,TGTGCCAGCAGCCAGACGGACAGGGCCCCAGATACGCAGTATTTT,CASSQTDRAPDTQYF
TRBV7-9,.,TRBJ2-7,.,TGTGCCAGCAGCTTAAACTACGAGCAGTACTTC,CASSLNYEQYF
TRBV9,.,TRBJ2-3,TRBD2,TGTGCCAGCAGCGTAGGACGAGCGGGAGGGTTCACAGATACGCAGTATTTT,CASSVGRAGGFTDTQYF
TRBV4-3,.,TRBJ2-5,TRBD2,TGCGCCAGCAGCCCCCGGACTAGCGGACGAGAGACCCAGTACTTC,CASSPRTSGRETQYF
TRBV6-1,few,TRBJ1-1,TRBD1,TGTGCCAGCAGTGAAGGGGACAGGGGGCCGAACACTGAAGCTTTCTTT,CASSEGDRGPNTEAFF
TRBV28,.,TRBJ1-1,TRBD1,TGTGCCAGCATGGGGGACAGGTTCAACACTGAAGCTTTCTTT,CASMGDRFNTEAFF
TRBV4-3,.,TRBJ2-1,TRBD1,TGCGCCAGCAGCCACCTCTATCGGACAGGGAGTGTTCTCAATGAGCAGTTCTTC,CASSHLYRTGSVLNEQFF
TRBV11-2,once,TRBJ2-5,TRBD2,TGTGCCAGCAGCTTCCGGACTAGCGGGGGGGCCTTGGAGACCCAGTACTTC,CASSFRTSGGALETQYF
TRBV7-2,.,TRBJ2-1,TRBD2,TGTGCCAGCAGCTTATGGACTAGCGGGGGCCAGAAGCAGTTCTTC,CASSLWTSGGQKQFF
TRBV4-3,.,TRBJ2-4,.,TGCGCCAGCAGCCAAGAAGTCAGCATCAAGGGGATTCAGTACTTC,CASSQEVSIKGIQYF
TRBV7-2,.,TRBJ1-2,.,TGTGCCAGCAGCCGGGGAACGGAGAGGAGTGGCTACACCTTC,CASSRGTERSGYTF
TRBV7-8,.,TRBJ1-1,TRBD1,TGTGCCAGCAGCTCACCAACAGGGGCGACTGAAGCTTTCTTT,CASSSPTGATEAFF
TRBV7-9,.,TRBJ1-2,.,TGTGCCAGCAGCTTAGCCGTTGCGGGCATTAGGGATGGCTACACCTTC,CASSLAVAGIRDGYTF